A selection of T cell receptor beta chains follows, all from one sample in a study of blood T cell repertoires in COVID-19. Sequenced by immunoSEQ multiplex PCR; TCRdb stores in-frame clones only, minus some. This sample yields approximately 480,000 clones, of which about 88% are seen a single time; around 0.95% belongs to the top ten. Sequencing was done on a sample of peripheral blood. All receptors come from a man in his late teens or twenties with COVID-19, enrolled during active disease. CDR3s include the opening cysteine and the closing phenylalanine or tryptophan. The order of the fields is V gene, clone size, J gene, D gene, CDR3 protein, CDR3 DNA. The D gene is left open where the match is weak. Rows may omit the clone size; those that give it use once, few, many or a size class.

TRBV7-2,NA,TRBJ1-6,NA,CASSLGQNPESLHF,TGTGCCAGCAGCTTAGGCCAGAACCCGGAGTCCCTCCACTTT
TRBV5-1,NA,TRBJ2-3,TRBD2,CASSGGTSGGIGTQYF,TGCGCCAGCAGCGGTGGGACTAGCGGGGGGATAGGTACGCAGTATTTT
TRBV10-3,NA,TRBJ2-3,TRBD1,CATDRGDTQYF,TGTGCCACCGACAGGGGAGATACGCAGTATTTT
TRBV18,NA,TRBJ1-2,NA,CASSPETNYGYTF,TGTGCCAGCTCACCGGAGACGAACTATGGCTACACCTTC
TRBV11-3,NA,TRBJ2-1,NA,CASSSLRVRATNEQFF,TGTGCCAGCAGCTCACTCAGGGTTCGGGCGACTAATGAGCAGTTCTTC
TRBV6-5,NA,TRBJ2-7,NA,CASSYSIPGDPYEQYF,TGTGCCAGCAGTTACTCGATCCCAGGGGATCCCTACGAGCAGTACTTC
TRBV18,NA,TRBJ1-1,TRBD1,CASSQGQGSTEAFF,TGTGCCAGCTCGCAGGGACAGGGTAGCACTGAAGCTTTCTTT
TRBV9,NA,TRBJ2-3,NA,CASSVGEADTQYF,TGTGCCAGCAGCGTAGGGGAGGCAGATACGCAGTATTTT
TRBV2,NA,TRBJ2-7,TRBD2,CASSEARTSGWSEQYF,TGTGCCAGCAGTGAAGCGCGCACTAGCGGGTGGTCCGAGCAGTACTTC
TRBV5-6,few,TRBJ1-4,NA,CASSLNRDGEKLFF,TGTGCCAGCAGCTTGAACCGGGATGGGGAAAAACTGTTTTTT
TRBV11-2,NA,TRBJ1-1,TRBD1,CASSSLRRTGGLWTEAFF,TGTGCCAGCAGCTCACTCCGCAGGACAGGGGGCTTGTGGACTGAAGCTTTCTTT
TRBV5-4,NA,TRBJ2-7,NA,CASSLDSRTYEQYF,TGTGCCAGCAGCTTGGACAGCAGGACCTACGAGCAGTACTTC
TRBV7-9,NA,TRBJ2-7,NA,CASSLALRYEQYF,TGTGCCAGCAGCTTAGCGCTAAGATACGAGCAGTACTTC
TRBV9,NA,TRBJ2-5,TRBD2,CASSARLAGGGGGETQYF,TGTGCCAGCAGCGCCCGACTAGCGGGAGGGGGAGGAGGAGAGACCCAGTACTTC